This T cell receptor beta chain was profiled in a study of spatial heterogeneity in lung cancer. Background on the study: For tumor regions, TCR transcript counts showed a strong correlation with a T cell module score derived from matched bulk RNA-seq.

In its sample, this clonotype is medium-sized. Antigen: not known. Study results and limitations: Mutation tallies in tumors tracked expanded intratumoral alpha and beta TCR counts.

The V end lost 6 bases, the J end lost 6 bases, and 13 bases lay between the germline ends. CDR1 is MDHEN, CDR2 SYDVKM, per germline. This CDR3 is 13 amino acids long. In the library, each TCR cDNA molecule bore its own unique molecular identifier. TCRdb reprocessed the 5' RACE reads with MiXCR, giving one entry per CDR3 protein. The sample has roughly 3,000 distinct CDR3 sequences; about 16% are singletons. The sample's time point: sample taken at primary tumor resection. This sequence originates from a male donor with early-stage non-small cell lung cancer. V gene TRBV28 combines with J gene TRBJ2-3, with a weak D call TRBD2 (5 bases). Sequenced material: lung tumor tissue, taken at surgery. The CDR3 DNA is TGTGCCAGCAGGGGAGTAGCGCAGGATACGCAGTATTTT. Translation gives CASRGVAQDTQYF.